A single sample gave rise to the 15 T cell receptor beta chains below, sequenced in a study of T cells in pancreatic ductal adenocarcinoma. Selected pancreatic ductal adenocarcinoma patients had undergone surgery without neoadjuvant therapy. Method: immunoSEQ multiplex PCR; TCRdb's copy keeps in-frame clones and lacks some. The sample has over 90,000 clones; roughly 96% are singletons. Material: PBMCs. The receptors shown here come from a human donor with pancreatic ductal adenocarcinoma.

This clone was counted a single time. This chain connects TRBV30 to TRBJ1-4; maybe TRBD1 (6 bases). The CDR3 runs 14 residues. The ends were cut back, 6 bases at V and 7 bases at J, with 18 bases in the middle. The germline V gene encodes CDR1 GTSNPN and CDR2 SVGIG (reference sequence). CDR3 sequence: CACRGGGFGEKLFF. DNA for the CDR3: TGTGCCTGCAGGGGTGGCGGGTTCGGTGAAAAACTGTTTTTT. The entire variable domain, with the rest obtained from reference TRBV30 and TRBJ1-4, is as follows: SQTIHQWPATLVQPVGSPLSLECTVEGTSNPNLYWYRQAAGRGLQLLFYSVGIGQISSEVPQNLSASRPQDRQFILSSKKLLLSDSGFYLCACRGGGFGEKLFFGSGTQLSVL.

J is TRBJ2-3 and V is TRBV5-6, with D hard to call. This CDR3 comprises 14 residues. V was trimmed by 4 bases and J by 15 bases, leaving 24 bases between them. Germline loops: CDR1 SGHDT, CDR2 YYEEEE. Here the CDR3 reads CASSLRLYDASEYF. As DNA, the CDR3 is TGTGCCAGCAGCCTGAGGCTCTACGACGCGAGTGAATATTTT.

Concerning this clone: Germline is not matched at one junction end, which may reflect a read error. V gene TRBV2 combines with J gene TRBJ2-7, with D unclear. CDR1 and CDR2 from the germline V gene are SNHLY and FYNNEI. The CDR3 is made up of 12 amino acids. CDR3 sequence: CASSESGSVVGF. The CDR3 bases are TGTGCCAGCAGTGAATCCGGTTCGGTAGTTGGCTTC.

This chain links TRBV5-1 with TRBJ2-2, with 9 nucleotides matching TRBD1. The CDR3 extends over 16 amino acids. CDR1 is SGHRS, CDR2 YFSETQ, per germline. The V gene end was trimmed by 3 bases and the J gene end by 1 base; junction bases not matched to a gene: 4. CDR3 coding DNA: TGCGCCAGCAGCTCCGACAGGGGGTGGAACACCGGGGAGCTGTTTTTT. It yields the protein CASSSDRGWNTGELFF.

The CDR3 DNA reads as TGTGCTAGTGGTTTGGGACAGGGGGCGGCTTTCTTT. Its protein product is CASGLGQGAAFF. The J gene is TRBJ1-1, the V gene TRBV12-5, with 10 bases lining up with TRBD1. CDR1 is LGHNT and CDR2 is FRNRAP in the germline V gene. Trimming cost V 1 base and J 11 bases; bases outside gene matches: 1. The CDR3 consists of 12 residues.

The chain is built from TRBV2 and TRBJ2-7, with 10 bases identical to TRBD1. Trimming removed 6 bases from V and 0 bases from J; junction bases left unmatched: 8. The CDR3 loop spans 16 amino acids. Germline V lookup: CDR1 SNHLY, CDR2 FYNNEI. CDR3 DNA sequence: TGTGCCAGCAGGGGACAGGGGAGGATGAGCTCCTACGAGCAGTACTTC. Its protein is CASRGQGRMSSYEQYF.

The V gene is TRBV20-1, the J gene TRBJ2-5; weak D call: TRBD1 (5 bases). With 6 bases removed from V and 5 bases from J, the gap between germline ends came to 10 bases. This CDR3 has 11 amino acids. Germline V gives CDR1 DFQATT, CDR2 SNEGSKA (reference sequence). The CDR3 region is CSAQGPETQYF. The CDR3 nucleotides read TGCAGTGCCCAGGGCCCCGAGACCCAGTACTTC.

The rearrangement links TRBV4-1 to TRBJ2-7; 10 bases line up with TRBD2. Germline CDR1 MGHRA, CDR2 YSYEKL. The CDR3 has 14 amino acids. The trim removed 4 bases at V and 3 bases at J, leaving 3 bases unmatched. CDR3 sequence reads: CASSPGTSDYEQYF. CDR3 DNA sequence: TGCGCCAGCAGCCCTGGGACTAGCGACTACGAGCAGTACTTC.

The chain carries TRBV18 and TRBJ2-5, with no clear D. The DNA end favors TRBJ2-7, so the J call may be wrong. This CDR3 contains 14 residues. The germline V gene has CDR1 KGHSH and CDR2 LQKENI. CDR3 sequence (DNA): TGTGCCAGCTCACCACCGCAGTTGAGGCACGAGCAGTACTTC. Translated: CASSPPQLRHEQYF.

This clone has a single count. The chain employs TRBV10-3 and TRBJ2-5; 12 bases fit TRBD2. Germline trimming cut 4 bases from V and 5 bases from J; bases unmatched to any gene: 11. Germline CDR1 ENHRY, CDR2 SYGVKD. This CDR3 spans 17 amino acids. The CDR3 DNA reads as TGTGCCATCAGTGGGCTAGCGGGAGGGCCGTCTGAGGAGACCCAGTACTTC. Protein sequence: CAISGLAGGPSEETQYF.

This clone was observed a handful of times. V usage is TRBV7-9 and J usage is TRBJ2-7, with 13 bases fitting TRBD2. The V and J ends lost 5 bases and 9 bases, in that order; junction bases with no gene match: 7. Germline CDR1 SEHNR, CDR2 FQNEAQ (reference sequence). CDR3 length equals 14 residues. The CDR3 DNA is TGTGCCAGCAGCCCCAGGGGACTAGCGGGAATGCAGTACTTC. Translated, it gives CASSPRGLAGMQYF.

V and J are TRBV7-2 and TRBJ2-1; TRBD1 aligns across 8 bases. V trimming: 5 bases; J trimming: 6 bases; junction bases outside the gene matches: 3. This CDR3 is 13 amino acids long. Germline CDR1 and CDR2: SGHTA and FQGNSA. The CDR3 nucleotides are TGTGCCAGCAGCAGAGACAGGGGCAATGAGCAGTTCTTC. Translation gives CASSRDRGNEQFF.

The chain uses TRBV19 and TRBJ2-5; 8 nucleotides match TRBD1. V lost 7 bases and J lost 2; bases outside the gene matches: 6. Germline lookup yields CDR1 LNHDA and CDR2 SQIVND (reference sequence). The CDR3 contains 14 residues. The CDR3 DNA reads TGTGCCAGTACCAGGACAGGGTGGCAAGAGACCCAGTACTTC. Translation: CASTRTGWQETQYF.

The rearrangement links TRBV28 to TRBJ1-4; perhaps TRBD1 as D (6 bases). Between the trimmed V and J ends, which lost 3 bases and 4 bases, there was a span of 15 bases. CDR3 length: 16 residues. Germline-derived CDR1 and CDR2 are MDHEN and SYDVKM. Here the CDR3 reads CASSFPEGTLNEKLFF. The CDR3 coding sequence is TGTGCCAGCAGTTTCCCCGAGGGGACACTTAATGAAAAACTGTTTTTT.

The chain couples TRBV9 to TRBJ2-7, with 10 bases fitting TRBD2. J was trimmed by 2 bases and V by 4 bases; bases with no gene match: 3. Germline CDR1 reads SGDLS; CDR2 reads YYNGEE. The CDR3 covers 14 residues. The CDR3 loop is CASSRTSGTYEQYF. CDR3 DNA: TGTGCCAGCAGCCGGACTAGCGGAACCTACGAGCAGTACTTC.